This record looks at one TCR beta chain sequence and its context. Its antigen is as yet unknown. Unrecorded immune exposures were likely, despite nominal health at sampling. The data were obtained in a study of cytomegalovirus exposure and HLA in healthy donors. Study outcomes and limitations: Most TCRs appeared rarely, but some public TCRs recurred in many donors. A link between a missense DCLRE1C variant and TCR beta V- and J-gene trimming emerged from a later analysis. Earlier analysis found most TCR beta V segments productive about 90% or about 30% of the time.

Primers for the PCR totalled 60 Vbeta and 13 Jbeta. TCRdb keeps only in-frame clones here, not all; method: immunoSEQ multiplex PCR. The table shows approximately 190,000 clones, with 81% occurring only once. The sequencing sample was made of PBMCs. This clonotype was sampled from a man in his fifties in good health and CMV-seronegative.

CDR3 nucleotides: TGTGCCAGCAGCCCCAGGCGGGGGGCCTACGAGCAGTACTTC. Protein: CASSPRRGAYEQYF. V usage is TRBV2 and J usage is TRBJ2-7; 8 bases are a match to TRBD2. Looked up from germline, CDR1 is SNHLY and CDR2 is FYNNEI. CDR3 size: 14 residues. With V trimmed by 6 bases and J by 2 bases, 6 bases remained unmatched.